These 5 T cell receptor beta chains originate from one sample sequenced in a study of T cells in Graves' hyperthyroidism and ophthalmopathy. It was RNA transcripts that yielded the amplified TCR beta CDR3 regions. Using the HTBI primer set, a first-round RT-PCR was run on the TCR CDR3. TCRdb redid the calling of the multiplex PCR reads with MiXCR, one entry per CDR3 protein. Of fewer than 500,000 distinct CDR3 sequences listed, approximately 15% were seen once; the top ten hold less than 25%. The sequencing input was blood. The receptor set was obtained from a man aged 30-40 years with Graves' hyperthyroidism that later progressed to Graves' ophthalmopathy.

This clonotype occurred a few times. V usage is TRBV20-1 and J usage is TRBJ2-5; D may be TRBD1 (6 bases). The V end was cut by 0 bases, the J end by 5 bases, with 13 bases between. CDR3 length equals 14 residues. CDR1 is DFQATT, CDR2 SNEGSKA, per germline (reference sequence). Here the CDR3 DNA reads TGCAGTGCTAGAGATAAGGGGGTCAGGGAGACCCAGTACTTC. Translation: CSARDKGVRETQYF.

This clonotype was seen ten or more times. The chain joins TRBV6-1 to TRBJ2-2; D is unresolved. Trimming took 3 bases from V and 1 from J, leaving 6 bases between them. Germline V lookup: CDR1 MNHNS, CDR2 SASEGT. This CDR3 region has 14 residues. CDR3 DNA: TGTGCCAGCAGTGATTACCTGAACACCGGGGAGCTGTTTTTT. Its translation is CASSDYLNTGELFF.

V and J are TRBV29-1 and TRBJ2-1; tentative D call: TRBD2 (5 bases). V was pared by 0 bases and J by 0 bases, with 12 bases between. The V gene's germline CDR1 is SQVTM and CDR2 ANQGSEA. CDR3 length: 16 amino acids. The CDR3 nucleotides read TGCAGCGTTGAAGATGTGACTGGGAGCTCCTACAATGAGCAGTTCTTC. This translates into CSVEDVTGSSYNEQFF.

The rearrangement joins TRBV11-2 to TRBJ2-7; D ambiguous. This CDR3 region has 13 residues. Germline V gene sequence: CDR1 SGHAT, CDR2 FQNNGV. Trimming took off 6 bases at V and 2 bases at J, with 11 bases between the two ends. Written as DNA, the CDR3 is TGTGCCAGCAGGAACCTTAAAACCTACGAGCAGTACTTC. This translates into CASRNLKTYEQYF.

The table lists this clonotype with many counts. The chain has TRBV20-1 and TRBJ1-1, with unresolved D. Germline V CDR1 and CDR2: DFQATT, SNEGSKA (reference sequence). The germline V and J ends were trimmed by 7 bases and 1 base, with 16 bases remaining between them. The CDR3 totals 14 residues. This chain's CDR3 is CSEKEGMRNTEAFF. The DNA for the CDR3 is TGCAGTGAGAAGGAGGGAATGAGGAACACTGAAGCTTTCTTT.